This T cell receptor beta chain was profiled in a study of blood T cell repertoires in COVID-19. Looked up from germline, CDR1 is MNHEY and CDR2 is SVGAGI. The CDR3 contains 13 residues. Between the trimmed V and J ends, which lost 6 bases and 6 bases, there was a span of 14 bases. Generated by immunoSEQ multiplex PCR, the TCRdb table keeps only in-frame clones and is missing some. Of over 400,000 clones in the sample, 85% to 90% are singletons; the top ten hold less than 9%. Sequencing used peripheral blood. This clonotype originated in a woman aged 45-59 years with COVID-19, enrolled during active disease. V and J are TRBV6-5 and TRBJ1-2; D might be TRBD1 (6 bases). CDR3 bases: TGTGCCAGCAGGAAGGGAGGGGGACATGGCTACACCTTC. Residues: CASRKGGGHGYTF.